This T cell receptor (beta chain) emerged from a study of vaccination and CD4 T cells after COVID-19. Study at large: Collection of post-vaccine samples followed dose two by a median approximately 69 days, spanning a range of 14 to 241.

The V end was cut by 3 bases, the J end by 3 bases, with 15 bases between. The CDR3 has 14 amino acids. CDR1 is DFQATT and CDR2 is SNEGSKA in the germline V gene (reference sequence). This clonotype was observed a handful of times. What it binds is not known. This sample's treatment: 10-day PBMC culture with coronavirus spike peptide pools or control peptides (ViraFEST assay). Peptide pools at 10 ug/ml and IL-2 at about 9.6 IU/ml were added to cultures of a few million PBMCs per well. Sequence data for DNA of cultured CD4+ T cells were generated by the Oncomine TCR Beta short-read assay. MiXCR, applied by TCRdb to the PCR reads, yields one record per CDR3 protein. Counted here are 9,500 to 15,000 distinct CDR3 sequences, about 79% occurring once; the ten biggest clones make up roughly a quarter.

The chain is built from TRBV20-1 and TRBJ2-7, with no clear D. Input material: CD4+ T cells from blood, cultured in vitro. The TCR comes from a human donor who had recovered from COVID-19. CDR3 coding DNA: TGCAGTGCTAGTACAGCAGGAGCCTACTACGAGCAGTACTTC. Protein: CSASTAGAYYEQYF.